This TCR beta chain is drawn from a study of cytomegalovirus exposure and HLA in healthy donors. For the study at large: An earlier analysis identified 120 million or so unique TCR beta sequences in some 170 million T cells.

Study-wide results and caveats: In a later analysis, a genetic analysis reported fewer productive-TCR N-insertions in an Asian-associated ancestry cluster than the cohort average.

Per the germline V gene, CDR1 is SGHKS and CDR2 is YYEKEE (reference sequence). This CDR3 contains 15 residues. The V end lost 1 base, the J end lost 2 bases, and 10 bases lay between the germline ends. Concerning this clone itself: Its matching antigen is unknown.

Use of 60 Vbeta and 13 Jbeta primers characterized the PCR. Some clones are missing from TCRdb's copy, which holds only in-frame ones; the method was immunoSEQ multiplex PCR. In total, the table holds about 140,000 clones. The chain links TRBV5-5 to TRBJ1-3; D gene ambiguous. Sequencing was done on a sample of PBMCs. This receptor was taken from a young woman in good health and CMV-seronegative. CDR3 residues: CASSLRWAAGNTIYF. CDR3 nucleotides: TGTGCCAGCAGCTTGCGGTGGGCTGCTGGAAACACCATATATTTT.